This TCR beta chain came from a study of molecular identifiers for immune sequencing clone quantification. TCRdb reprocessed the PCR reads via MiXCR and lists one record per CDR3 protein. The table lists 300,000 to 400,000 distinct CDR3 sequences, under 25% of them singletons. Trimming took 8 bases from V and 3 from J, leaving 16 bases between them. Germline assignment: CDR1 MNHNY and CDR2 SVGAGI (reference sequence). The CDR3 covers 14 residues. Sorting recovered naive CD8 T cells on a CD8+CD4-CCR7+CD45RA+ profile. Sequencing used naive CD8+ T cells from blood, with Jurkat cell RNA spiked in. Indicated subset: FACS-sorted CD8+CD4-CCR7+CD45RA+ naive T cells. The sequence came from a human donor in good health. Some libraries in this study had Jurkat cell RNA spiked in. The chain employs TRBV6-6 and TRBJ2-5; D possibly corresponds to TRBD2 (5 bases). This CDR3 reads CASDARRVKETQYF. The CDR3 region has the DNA TGTGCCAGCGATGCGAGGCGGGTAAAAGAGACCCAGTACTTC.